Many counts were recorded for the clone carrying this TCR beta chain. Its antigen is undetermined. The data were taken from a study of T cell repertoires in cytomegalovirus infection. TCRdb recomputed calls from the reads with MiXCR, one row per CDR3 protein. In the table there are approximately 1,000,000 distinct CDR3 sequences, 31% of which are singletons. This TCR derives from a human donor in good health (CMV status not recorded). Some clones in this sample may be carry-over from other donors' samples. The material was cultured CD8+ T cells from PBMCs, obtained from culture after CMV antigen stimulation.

This CDR3 reads CASRPPAMNTEAFF. CDR3 DNA: TGTGCCAGCAGACCCCCGGCAATGAACACTGAAGCTTTCTTT. The rearrangement links TRBV7-9 to TRBJ1-1, with unresolved D. Per the germline V gene, CDR1 is SEHNR and CDR2 is FQNEAQ (reference sequence). There are 14 residues in the CDR3. The germline V and J ends were trimmed by 6 bases and 0 bases, with 11 bases remaining between them. The whole variable domain, remainder taken from reference TRBV7-9 and TRBJ1-1, is DTGVSQNPRHKITKRGQNVTFRCDPISEHNRLYWYRQTLGQGPEFLTYFQNEAQLEKSRLLSDRFSAERPKGSFSTLEIQRTEQGDSAMYLCASRPPAMNTEAFFGQGTRLTVV.